Following are 16 T cell receptor beta chains from one sample sequenced in a study of OX40 agonist ivuxolimab in advanced cancers. Sequenced by immunoSEQ multiplex PCR; TCRdb stores in-frame clones only, minus some. The sample includes fewer than 100,000 clones, just over 85% of them seen just once. The sample here was CD4+ or CD8+ T cells sorted from blood, taken in a trial of the OX40 agonist ivuxolimab. These receptors originate from an adult with an advanced solid tumor such as melanoma, head and neck, liver or kidney cancer.

The gene calls are TRBV7-9 and TRBJ1-1; no firm D call. This CDR3 has 13 residues. Germline CDR1 and CDR2: SEHNR and FQNEAQ (reference sequence). Deletions cut 3 bases from V and 1 base from J, with 6 bases between. CDR3 sequence reads: CASSFFGNTEAFF. Written as DNA, the CDR3 is TGTGCCAGCAGCTTTTTTGGGAACACTGAAGCTTTCTTT. The entire variable domain, with the rest obtained from reference TRBV7-9 and TRBJ1-1, is as follows: DTGVSQNPRHKITKRGQNVTFRCDPISEHNRLYWYRQTLGQGPEFLTYFQNEAQLEKSRLLSDRFSAERPKGSFSTLEIQRTEQGDSAMYLCASSFFGNTEAFFGQGTRLTVV.

In DNA form, the CDR3 reads TGCGCCAGCAGCTTATTCCCGACAGGGGGTGGGAACACTGAAGCTTTCTTT. Amino acids: CASSLFPTGGGNTEAFF. The chain combines TRBV5-1 with TRBJ1-1; 9 nucleotides line up with TRBD1. The CDR3 consists of 17 residues. V shed 2 bases and J 1 base; nucleotides not matched to a gene: 9. Germline assignment: CDR1 SGHRS and CDR2 YFSETQ.

This clone was recorded a few times. The chain has TRBV5-4 and TRBJ1-3; a weak D match, TRBD1 (5 bases). The germline V gene encodes CDR1 SGHNT and CDR2 YYREEE (reference sequence). The length of the CDR3 is 19 residues. Trimming left V 4 bases short and J 4 bases short, with 27 bases between. CDR3 in DNA: TGTGCCAGCAGCCCCGGACCTTATTTTACGAGGGGCGAAGGAAACACCATATATTTT. Protein product: CASSPGPYFTRGEGNTIYF.

CDR3 residues: CASSENWGGGRAFF. CDR3 nucleotides: TGTGCCAGTAGCGAAAACTGGGGTGGGGGCAGAGCTTTCTTT. The gene calls are TRBV19 and TRBJ1-1; D may be TRBD1 (6 bases). Trimming left V 6 bases short and J 10 bases short, with 21 bases between. The CDR3 extends over 14 amino acids. Germline V lookup: CDR1 LNHDA, CDR2 SQIVND (reference sequence).

The chain carries TRBV29-1 and TRBJ2-6; D call uncertain. With 3 bases removed from V and 0 bases from J, the gap between germline ends came to 6 bases. Per the germline V gene, CDR1 is SQVTM and CDR2 is ANQGSEA. This CDR3 is built from 14 residues. Here the CDR3 reads CSVDKVSGANVLTF. CDR3 DNA: TGCAGCGTTGATAAAGTCTCTGGGGCCAACGTCCTGACTTTC. Filled out from reference TRBV29-1 and TRBJ2-6, the complete variable domain reads SAVISQKPSRDICQRGTSLTIQCQVDSQVTMMFWYRQQPGQSLTLIATANQGSEATYESGFVIDKFPISRPNLTFSTLTVSNMSPEDSSIYLCSVDKVSGANVLTFGAGSRLTVL.

The chain uses TRBV19 and TRBJ1-2, with 7 nucleotides matching TRBD1. This CDR3 has 15 residues. V was pared by 3 bases and J by 3 bases, with 7 bases of the junction left unmatched. Germline CDR1 LNHDA, CDR2 SQIVND (reference sequence). The CDR3 sequence is CASSIASTGDYGYTF. Written as DNA, the CDR3 is TGTGCCAGTAGTATCGCCAGCACAGGGGACTATGGCTACACCTTC.

The chain links TRBV28 to TRBJ1-4, with TRBD1 as a possible D gene (5 bases). From germline, CDR1 is MDHEN and CDR2 SYDVKM. CDR3 length: 14 residues. Trimming took 5 bases from V and 4 from J, leaving 11 bases between them. The CDR3 sequence: CASSPGGFNEKLFF. As DNA, the CDR3 is TGTGCCAGCAGTCCTGGGGGTTTTAATGAAAAACTGTTTTTT.

The chain has TRBV4-2 and TRBJ2-2; D gene ambiguous. Trimming shortened V by 4 bases and J by 7 bases, and 13 bases separated the two germline ends. CDR1 is LGHNA, CDR2 YNFKEQ, per germline. This CDR3 has 14 residues. In nucleotides, the CDR3 is TGTGCCAGCAGCCCCCGGCAGGATCACGGGGAGCTGTTTTTT. Its translation is CASSPRQDHGELFF.

The V call is TRBV5-1, the J call TRBJ2-5, with 8 bases aligning to TRBD1. The CDR3 totals 14 residues. V lost 5 bases to trimming and J lost 2 bases; unmatched junction nucleotides: 5. Germline-derived CDR1 and CDR2 are SGHRS and YFSETQ. The CDR3 DNA reads as TGCGCCAGCAGTCGGGGACAGGTACAAGAGACCCAGTACTTC. It codes for CASSRGQVQETQYF.

The chain employs TRBV27 and TRBJ1-6; D is undetermined. The CDR3 spans 17 residues. Germline loops: CDR1 MNHEY, CDR2 SMNVEV (reference sequence). V lost 3 bases to trimming and J lost 4 bases, with 16 bases between them. The CDR3 spells CASSFTGRISYNSPLHF. As DNA, the CDR3 is TGTGCCAGCAGTTTTACCGGCAGGATAAGTTATAATTCACCCCTCCACTTT.

This clone has just a few counts. The chain recombines TRBV2 with TRBJ2-3; TRBD1 aligns across 9 bases. Per germline, CDR1 SNHLY and CDR2 FYNNEI. The V and J ends lost 8 bases and 4 bases, in that order; junction bases with no gene match: 7. This CDR3 is 14 amino acids long. CDR3: CASRDRDSADTQYF. The CDR3 DNA is TGTGCCAGCCGGGACAGGGATAGCGCAGATACGCAGTATTTT.

On this clone: Compared with germline, one end of the junction differs, possibly owing to a read error. V is TRBV6-1 and J is TRBJ2-7; 7 bases agree with TRBD1. Germline CDR1 reads MNHNS; CDR2 reads SASEGT. CDR3 size: 15 residues. The CDR3 protein is CASSQAGTVIYEQYF. CDR3 coding DNA: TGTGCCAGCAGTCAAGCCGGGACAGTAATTTACGAGCAGTACTTC.

A word on this clone: The sample has other DNA sequences that encode this CDR3 too. The rearrangement links TRBV29-1 to TRBJ1-1, with TRBD1 matching 10 bases. The germline V gene has CDR1 SQVTM and CDR2 ANQGSEA. Trimming at V came to 7 bases and at J to 1 base, leaving 6 bases not matched to a gene. The CDR3 is 14 amino acids. DNA for the CDR3: TGCAGCGGTCGGACAGGGGGGGGGAACACTGAAGCTTTCTTT. This translates into CSGRTGGGNTEAFF.

The CDR3 sequence: CASSLANEQFF. The CDR3, as DNA: TGTGCCAGCAGCTTGGCAAATGAGCAGTTCTTC. This chain links TRBV7-9 with TRBJ2-1, with D hard to call. There are 11 residues in the CDR3. V lost 3 bases and J lost 7, with 4 bases in between. Germline CDR1 reads SEHNR; CDR2 reads FQNEAQ (reference sequence).

The V gene is TRBV18, the J gene TRBJ1-3; D remains unclear. CDR3 length: 15 residues. Between the trimmed V and J ends, which lost 5 bases and 4 bases, there was a span of 15 bases. From germline, CDR1 is KGHSH and CDR2 LQKENI. The CDR3 DNA reads as TGTGCCAGCTCAGATATGGACTATGAGGGAAACACCATATATTTT. It encodes CASSDMDYEGNTIYF.

This chain joins TRBV10-3 and TRBJ1-1; 9 positions match TRBD1. The CDR3 has 14 amino acids. V lost 6 bases and J lost 5; bases outside the gene matches: 7. The germline V gene encodes CDR1 ENHRY and CDR2 SYGVKD. CDR3 region: CAIRGDRAGTEAFF. The CDR3 DNA follows: TGTGCCATCAGGGGGGACAGGGCAGGGACTGAAGCTTTCTTT.